These 21 T cell receptor beta chains came from one sample sequenced in a study of CD8+ T cells in alopecia areata. Extracted RNA was reverse transcribed, and the resulting cDNA served as sequencing template. Method: immunoSEQ multiplex PCR; TCRdb's copy keeps in-frame clones and lacks some. The sample carries roughly 230,000 clones, around 43% recorded once. Treatment of the sample: oral pan-JAK inhibitor, 5-10 mg twice daily. Sequencing was performed on CD4+ T cells sorted from blood, taken at approximately week 36, from a patient treated with tofacitinib. Receptor source: a human donor with alopecia areata.

This clone has only one observation. The J gene is TRBJ1-1, the V gene TRBV29-1; D is ambiguous. Between the trimmed V and J ends, which lost 4 bases and 2 bases, there was a span of 11 bases. The CDR3 is 13 residues long. Germline-derived CDR1 and CDR2 are SQVTM and ANQGSEA. The CDR3 DNA is TGCAGCGTTGGAGTAAGCCCAAACACTGAAGCTTTCTTT. The encoded protein is CSVGVSPNTEAFF.

The V gene is TRBV15, the J gene TRBJ2-4, with D unresolved. This CDR3 contains 14 residues. Trimming cost V 0 bases and J 2 bases, with 5 bases left between them. From germline, CDR1 is LNHNV and CDR2 YYDKDF (reference sequence). The CDR3 DNA reads as TGTGCCACCAGCAGAGATAACTCCAAAAACATTCAGTACTTC. Protein sequence: CATSRDNSKNIQYF. The whole variable domain, filled in from reference TRBV15 and TRBJ2-4, reads DAMVIQNPRYQVTQFGKPVTLSCSQTLNHNVMYWYQQKSSQAPKLLFHYYDKDFNNEADTPDNFQSRRPNTSFCFLDIRSPGLGDTAMYLCATSRDNSKNIQYFGAGTRLSVL.

The V and J genes are TRBV5-1 and TRBJ2-1, with D tentatively TRBD1 (5 bases). This CDR3 is built from 14 residues. V lost 1 base and J lost 5, with 10 bases in between. Germline CDR1 reads SGHRS; CDR2 reads YFSETQ. CDR3 loop: CASSLSLGDNEQFF. The CDR3 DNA follows: TGCGCCAGCAGCTTGTCGTTAGGGGACAATGAGCAGTTCTTC.

This chain connects TRBV2 to TRBJ2-3; D is possibly TRBD2 (5 bases). V shed 7 bases and J shed 2 bases, with 13 bases lying between them. There are 14 residues in the CDR3. Looked up from germline, CDR1 is SNHLY and CDR2 is FYNNEI. CDR3 sequence: CASKNERDTDTQYF. The CDR3, as DNA: TGTGCCAGCAAGAATGAGAGGGACACAGATACGCAGTATTTT.

This clone was detected a few times. The chain combines TRBV11-1 with TRBJ2-7, with 10 bases lining up with TRBD1. The V and J ends lost 6 bases and 3 bases, in that order; junction bases with no gene match: 8. The CDR3 spans 15 residues. The germline V gene has CDR1 SGHAT and CDR2 FQDESV (reference sequence). The CDR3 coding sequence is TGTGCCAGCAGACGAGACCGGGACAGGGGCTACGAGCAGTACTTC. Translated: CASRRDRDRGYEQYF.

The chain couples TRBV6-1 to TRBJ2-4, with D possibly called TRBD1 or TRBD2 (5 bases each). Germline CDR1 and CDR2: MNHNS and SASEGT. Trimming took 3 bases from V and 4 from J, leaving 13 bases between them. This CDR3 contains 15 residues. In DNA form, the CDR3 reads TGTGCCAGCAGTGACGTTGGGGGATGGAAAAACATTCAGTACTTC. Translation gives CASSDVGGWKNIQYF.

CDR3 residues: CASSGGTGGNEQYF. For the CDR3, the DNA is TGCGCCAGCAGCGGCGGGACAGGGGGCAACGAGCAGTACTTC. V is TRBV5-1 and J is TRBJ2-7; TRBD1 agrees at 12 bases. Germline CDR1 reads SGHRS; CDR2 reads YFSETQ. This CDR3 region has 14 residues. The V segment lost 4 bases and the J segment 5 bases; nucleotides outside the gene matches: 4.

In its sample, this clone was seen a few times. V usage is TRBV5-1 and J usage is TRBJ2-1, with D perhaps TRBD1 (5 bases). The CDR3 runs 14 residues. The V gene lost 0 bases and the J gene lost 8 bases, with 12 bases spanning the gap. Germline V gene data show CDR1 as SGHRS and CDR2 as YFSETQ. For the CDR3, the DNA is TGCGCCAGCAGCTTGGACGGGCGCAGGGATGAGCAGTTCTTC. Its protein product is CASSLDGRRDEQFF.

J is TRBJ2-7 and V is TRBV6-5; weak D call: TRBD2 (6 bases). Trimming removed 7 bases at V and 1 base at J, with 14 bases between. Germline V gene lookup returns CDR1 MNHEY and CDR2 SVGAGI. CDR3 length: 14 residues. The CDR3 spells CASKAGQGSYEQYF. Written as DNA, the CDR3 is TGTGCCAGCAAAGCGGGCCAGGGTTCCTACGAGCAGTACTTC.

This chain links TRBV7-2 with TRBJ2-7, with unresolved D. This CDR3 contains 12 residues. The ends were cut back, 5 bases at V and 6 bases at J, with 11 bases in the middle. The germline gives CDR1 SGHTA, CDR2 FQGNSA. Here the CDR3 DNA reads TGTGCCAGCAGCCACGGGCTACGCGAGCAGTACTTC. Residues: CASSHGLREQYF.

V is TRBV30 and J is TRBJ1-4; D not certain. In germline, CDR1 is GTSNPN, CDR2 SVGIG (reference sequence). The length of the CDR3 is 13 residues. V shed 1 base and J shed 7 bases, with 10 bases lying between them. This CDR3 is CAWSAEVGEKLFF. The CDR3 DNA sequence: TGTGCCTGGAGTGCCGAAGTGGGTGAAAAACTGTTTTTT. Using reference TRBV30 and TRBJ1-4 for the parts outside the CDR3, the full variable domain is SQTIHQWPATLVQPVGSPLSLECTVEGTSNPNLYWYRQAAGRGLQLLFYSVGIGQISSEVPQNLSASRPQDRQFILSSKKLLLSDSGFYLCAWSAEVGEKLFFGSGTQLSVL.

V and J are TRBV29-1 and TRBJ2-5; a weak D match, TRBD1 (6 bases). The CDR3 has 12 amino acids. Germline lookup yields CDR1 SQVTM and CDR2 ANQGSEA. CDR3 sequence: CSTTGLGETQYF. CDR3 nucleotides: TGCAGTACCACAGGGTTAGGTGAGACCCAGTACTTC.

The chain carries TRBV6-5 and TRBJ2-1, with D possibly matching TRBD1 (6 bases). The germline gives CDR1 MNHEY, CDR2 SVGAGI. V was trimmed by 2 bases and J by 6 bases, leaving 11 bases between them. The CDR3 has 14 amino acids. CDR3 nucleotides: TGTGCCAGCAGTTACGGGGGCCTCGGCAATGAGCAGTTCTTC. Amino acids: CASSYGGLGNEQFF.

This clone has a handful of counts. This sequence joins TRBV4-3 and TRBJ2-2; 8 bases agree with TRBD2. The CDR3 length is 18 residues. Germline trimming cut 0 bases from V and 4 bases from J; bases unmatched to any gene: 10. Germline V gives CDR1 LGHNA, CDR2 YSLEER. CDR3 in DNA: TGCGCCAGCAGCCAAGATCTAAACGGGAGGGTAGGCACCGGGGAGCTGTTTTTT. It encodes CASSQDLNGRVGTGELFF.

This clone was recorded once. The chain recombines TRBV5-1 with TRBJ2-5; D gene unclear. The CDR3 totals 13 residues. With 2 bases removed from V and 4 bases from J, the gap between germline ends came to 9 bases. CDR1 is SGHRS and CDR2 is YFSETQ in the germline V gene. The CDR3 region has the DNA TGCGCCAGCAGCTTTGTCCCCAGAGAGACCCAGTACTTC. Amino acid sequence: CASSFVPRETQYF.

This chain joins TRBV19 and TRBJ1-4; D may be TRBD1 (5 bases). This CDR3 is built from 13 residues. V dropped 7 bases and J dropped 5 bases, with 11 bases sitting between them. Germline-derived CDR1 and CDR2 are LNHDA and SQIVND (reference sequence). The CDR3: CASKSRGNEKLFF. In DNA form, the CDR3 reads TGTGCCAGTAAAAGCCGGGGGAATGAAAAACTGTTTTTT.

This chain links TRBV7-3 with TRBJ2-3, with D maybe TRBD2 (5 bases). CDR3 length: 13 amino acids. With 5 bases removed from V and 4 bases from J, the gap between germline ends came to 10 bases. Germline V gene sequence: CDR1 SGHTA, CDR2 FQGTGA. CDR3 protein: CASSAERADTQYF. CDR3 bases: TGTGCCAGCAGCGCCGAGAGGGCAGATACGCAGTATTTT.

V usage is TRBV6-5 and J usage is TRBJ1-5, with D possibly TRBD1 on 5 matching bases. Looked up from germline, CDR1 is MNHEY and CDR2 is SVGAGI. V was pared by 10 bases and J by 3 bases, with 13 bases between. The CDR3 loop spans 13 amino acids. The CDR3 region is CATKRGLNQPQHF. In DNA form, the CDR3 reads TGTGCCACCAAGAGGGGCCTCAATCAGCCCCAGCATTTT.

This rearrangement joins TRBV4-2 to TRBJ1-5; maybe TRBD1 (6 bases). V lost 5 bases and J 1 base, leaving 6 bases between the germline ends. Germline V CDR1 and CDR2: LGHNA, YNFKEQ. This CDR3 region has 13 residues. The CDR3 here is CASSTGSNQPQHF. The CDR3 DNA reads TGTGCCAGCAGCACAGGGAGCAATCAGCCCCAGCATTTT.

The V gene is TRBV5-1, the J gene TRBJ2-5; 7 bases are shared with TRBD2. CDR3 length: 15 amino acids. Per the germline V gene, CDR1 is SGHRS and CDR2 is YFSETQ. Trimming took 2 bases from V and 2 from J; bases not matched to a gene: 6. CDR3 sequence: CASSFFGSGQETQYF. The CDR3 coding sequence is TGCGCCAGCAGCTTTTTTGGTAGCGGGCAAGAGACCCAGTACTTC.

This clone appeared a few times. The V gene is TRBV19, the J gene TRBJ2-6; D perhaps matches TRBD2 (5 bases). The CDR3 is 19 residues long. The V end was cut by 1 base, the J end by 0 bases, with 16 bases between. Germline V lookup: CDR1 LNHDA, CDR2 SQIVND (reference sequence). The CDR3 region is CASSIGGLVVTSGANVLTF. The DNA of the CDR3 is TGTGCCAGTAGTATAGGAGGGTTAGTCGTTACCTCTGGGGCCAACGTCCTGACTTTC.